The rows below give T cell receptor beta chains drawn from one sample of a study of T cells after yellow fever vaccination. TCRdb used MiXCR to reprocess the 5' RACE reads, holding one entry per CDR3 protein. In the table there are 80,000 to 100,000 distinct CDR3 sequences, around 9.8% of which are singletons. Sequencing was performed on CD8+ T cells not binding an NS4B(214-222) dextramer, sorted from PBMCs, taken roughly 14 days after the first yellow fever vaccination. These receptors all come from a man between 18 and 29 years old who received the YFV17D yellow fever vaccine. The CDR3 runs from the conserved cysteine through the conserved F or W.

CDR3 length	J gene	V gene	CDR3 protein
13	TRBJ1-1	TRBV5-1	CASSFGSSTEAFF
14	TRBJ2-1	TRBV15	CATRQSSSYNEQFF
15	TRBJ2-1	TRBV2	CASGQGLSSYNEQFF
17	TRBJ2-3	TRBV24-1	CATEANVLAADTDTQYF
15	TRBJ2-7	TRBV4-2	CASSHETGPSYEQYF
14	TRBJ2-2	TRBV24-1	CATSDALAGGELFF
13	TRBJ1-1	TRBV27	CARSFSGNTEAFF
14	TRBJ2-5	TRBV6-2/TRBV6-3	CASSYSTGMETQYF
13	TRBJ2-7	TRBV24-1	CATSDLPMDEQYF
16	TRBJ2-5	TRBV11-1	CASSLADVLGLQTQYF
14	TRBJ2-1	TRBV15	CATSHDRGNNEQFF
14	TRBJ2-1	TRBV5-6	CASRTGAHSDEQFF
17	TRBJ1-5	TRBV7-8	CASSLAYYPGSNQPQHF
16	TRBJ2-1	TRBV4-2	CASSQTATGGTTEQFF
14	TRBJ1-1	TRBV6-2/TRBV6-3	CASSEIMMNTEAFF
12	TRBJ2-1	TRBV2	CASSEASNEQFF
13	TRBJ1-2	TRBV30	CASPAGRRRGYTF
15	TRBJ2-3	TRBV5-6	CASSLAVGATDTQYF
20	TRBJ2-6	TRBV12-3/TRBV12-4	CASRGAGDSVLASGANVLTF
16	TRBJ1-4	TRBV20-1	CSARDLGGASNEKLFF
16	TRBJ2-3	TRBV5-1	CASSFRGAPSTDTQYF
15	TRBJ2-3	TRBV4-1	CASRDTTSSTDTQYF
15	TRBJ2-2	TRBV2	CASTYRLANTGELFF
16	TRBJ1-1	TRBV11-2	CASSLGDTTLLEQAFF
10	TRBJ1-1	TRBV29-1	CSVLGSEAFF
13	TRBJ2-1	TRBV11-3	CASSLGAGNEQFF
15	TRBJ2-1	TRBV29-1	CSVVGGAGGYNEQFF
17	TRBJ2-5	TRBV5-1	CASSQRCAQRDQETQYF
14	TRBJ2-2	TRBV27	CASSSGWTSGELFF
16	TRBJ1-5	TRBV15	CATSRDPQGSNQPQHF
15	TRBJ2-3	TRBV7-6	CASSKTRGGTDTQYF
12	TRBJ2-5	TRBV6-6	CASMTGVETQYF
14	TRBJ2-7	TRBV12-3/TRBV12-4	CASSPSEARYEQYF
20	TRBJ2-3	TRBV27	CASNRLNRASFRPSTDTQYF
14	TRBJ2-1	TRBV7-6	CASSAEVGAEEQFF